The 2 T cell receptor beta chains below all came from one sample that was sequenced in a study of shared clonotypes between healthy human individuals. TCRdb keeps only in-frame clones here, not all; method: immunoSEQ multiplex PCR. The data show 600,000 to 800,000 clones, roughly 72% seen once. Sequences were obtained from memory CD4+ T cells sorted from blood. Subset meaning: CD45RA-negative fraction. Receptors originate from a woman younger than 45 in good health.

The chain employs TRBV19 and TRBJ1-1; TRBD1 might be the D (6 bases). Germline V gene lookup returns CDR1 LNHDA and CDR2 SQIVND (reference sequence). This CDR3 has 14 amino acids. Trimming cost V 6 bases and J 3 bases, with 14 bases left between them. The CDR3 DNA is TGTGCCAGTAGGTTTGGGGGCGAAGACACTGAAGCTTTCTTT. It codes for CASRFGGEDTEAFF.

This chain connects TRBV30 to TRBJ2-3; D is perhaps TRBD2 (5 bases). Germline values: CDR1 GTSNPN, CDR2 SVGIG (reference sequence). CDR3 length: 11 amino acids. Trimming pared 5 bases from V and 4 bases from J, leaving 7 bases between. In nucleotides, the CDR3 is TGTGCCTGGGCGGGTGCAGATACGCAGTATTTT. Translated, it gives CAWAGADTQYF.